Listed below are T cell receptor beta chains from one sample, sequenced in a study of blood T cell repertoires in COVID-19. Repertoires were generated with immunoSEQ multiplex PCR, while TCRdb's copy carries only in-frame clones and drops some. The sample consists of 88,000 or so clones, approximately 82% of them appearing once. The sample taken for sequencing was peripheral blood. The receptors stem from a human donor in a cohort sampled during active COVID-19. Each CDR3 is given with its conserved first and last residue. D genes are given only for firm matches. The size field is filled for only some rows; it gives once, few, many or a size class.

TRBV10-3	TRBJ1-6	-	TRBD1	TGTGCCATCAGCGACAGGGAAAGCTCCTATAATTCACCCCTCCACTTT	CAISDRESSYNSPLHF
TRBV5-1	TRBJ1-5	-	TRBD1	TGCGCCAGCAGCCCGACCCCACAGGGGACGGCCAATCAGCCCCAGCATTTT	CASSPTPQGTANQPQHF
TRBV4-3	TRBJ2-5	-	TRBD2	TGCGCCAGCAGCCCTTCAGTGGGCCAGCGGGGGGGCCAAGAGACCCAGTACTTC	CASSPSVGQRGGQETQYF
TRBV6-1	TRBJ2-7	-	-	TGTGCCAGCAGTGATAGGGGATCCTCGGGCGAGCAGTACTTC	CASSDRGSSGEQYF
TRBV18	TRBJ1-2	-	TRBD1	TGTGCCAGCTCACCACCCGGGACAGGGCAGGGCTATGGCTACACCTTC	CASSPPGTGQGYGYTF
TRBV7-2	TRBJ1-2	-	-	TGTGCCAGCAGCTTAACCGGGACTATTCTTGGCTATGGCTACACCTTC	CASSLTGTILGYGYTF
TRBV3-1/TRBV3-2	TRBJ2-3	-	-	TGTGCCAGCAGCCAGACTTACAGCACAGATACGCAGTATTTT	CASSQTYSTDTQYF
TRBV3-1/TRBV3-2	TRBJ2-3	-	-	TGTGCCAGCAGCCAAGATATTGCGGCACCAGATACGCAGTATTTT	CASSQDIAAPDTQYF
TRBV3-1/TRBV3-2	TRBJ1-6	-	-	TGTGCCAGCAGTCGGGGTGGGGTTTCACCCCTCCACTTT	CASSRGGVSPLHF
TRBV5-4	TRBJ2-5	-	-	TGTGCCAGCAGCTTGCCAGGACAAGAGACCCAGTACTTC	CASSLPGQETQYF
TRBV7-3	TRBJ2-3	medium-sized	TRBD2	TGTGCCAGCAGCTTAGGACTAGAATCAGATACGCAGTATTTT	CASSLGLESDTQYF
TRBV20-1	TRBJ1-2	-	-	TGCAGTGCTGGGAGGGACTATGGCTACACCTTC	CSAGRDYGYTF
TRBV7-8	TRBJ1-1	few	-	TGTGCCAGTACGCCACCCAGGTTTGACACTGAAGCTTTCTTT	CASTPPRFDTEAFF
TRBV12-3/TRBV12-4	TRBJ2-3	-	-	TGTGCCAGCATTCTTAGTGGAGATACGCAGTATTTT	CASILSGDTQYF
TRBV6-2/TRBV6-3	TRBJ2-1	-	-	TGTGCCAGCAGTTACTCGAGAACAGGGAGTAATAATGAGCAGTTCTTC	CASSYSRTGSNNEQFF
TRBV5-4	TRBJ1-2	many	-	TGTGCCAGCAGCTTGGCGGGGGTGGGGGGCTACACCTTC	CASSLAGVGGYTF
TRBV28	TRBJ1-1	-	-	TGTGCCAGCAGCTCAGGGAATGGTGAAGCTTTCTTT	CASSSGNGEAFF
TRBV3-1/TRBV3-2	TRBJ1-2	-	-	TGTGCCAGCAGCCAAGCACAGGGCGGCTACACCTTC	CASSQAQGGYTF
TRBV4-3	TRBJ1-5	-	TRBD1	TGCGCCAGCAGTCTTACAGGGGCCGTCAATCAGCCCCAGCATTTT	CASSLTGAVNQPQHF
TRBV5-8	TRBJ2-2	few	TRBD1	TGTGCCAGCAGCTCCCAGGCGGGACAGGGTGACACCGGGGAGCTGTTTTTT	CASSSQAGQGDTGELFF
TRBV7-6	TRBJ2-3	-	TRBD2	TGTGCCAGCAGCTTACCGAGCGGGAGGGGCGGAGATACGCAGTATTTT	CASSLPSGRGGDTQYF
TRBV7-8	TRBJ2-7	-	TRBD2	TGTGCCAGCAGCTCTGGGACTAGCGGACTCTACGAGCAGTACTTC	CASSSGTSGLYEQYF
TRBV5-1	TRBJ2-1	-	-	TGCGCCAGCAGCTGGGGACTCAGGAGCTCCTACAATGAGCAGTTCTTC	CASSWGLRSSYNEQFF
TRBV27	TRBJ2-7	once	TRBD1	TGTGCCAGCAGCCGAAGCCTTGGGACAGGGAGATTCTACGAGCAGTACTTC	CASSRSLGTGRFYEQYF
TRBV11-1	TRBJ1-1	-	-	TGTGCCAGCAGCTTAGAAAGTACACCGAGGGTCACTGAAGCTTTCTTT	CASSLESTPRVTEAFF
TRBV7-2	TRBJ2-7	-	-	TGTGCCAGCAGCTTATCGGTGGGGAGCCCCTACGAGCAGTACTTC	CASSLSVGSPYEQYF
TRBV28	TRBJ2-5	-	-	TGTGCCAGCAGTCTTAACCAGGGGTACCAAGAGACCCAGTACTTC	CASSLNQGYQETQYF
TRBV29-1	TRBJ2-3	once	TRBD2	TGCAGCGTAAGACGGACTAGCGGTGCAGATACGCAGTATTTT	CSVRRTSGADTQYF
TRBV10-3	TRBJ2-7	-	TRBD2	TGTGCCATCAGTGAGTCCGATGTGGGAGGGACCTACGAGCAGTACTTC	CAISESDVGGTYEQYF
TRBV20-1	TRBJ1-6	few	-	TGCAGTGCTAGTCCCCAGGGTTCCTATAATTCACCCCTCCACTTT	CSASPQGSYNSPLHF
TRBV18	TRBJ2-6	once	-	TGTGCCAGCTCACCACGTGGCAGCTCTGGGGCCAACGTCCTGACTTTC	CASSPRGSSGANVLTF
TRBV5-1	TRBJ2-7	-	TRBD2	TGCGCCAGCAGCGATCCGGCGGGCGGGAGCGGTTGGTGGGAGCAGTACTTC	CASSDPAGGSGWWEQYF
TRBV5-1	TRBJ2-6	-	TRBD1	TGCGCCAGCAGCTTGGCCGCCGGACAGGGGGCGAGGAGAGGGGCCAACGTCCTGACTTTC	CASSLAAGQGARRGANVLTF
TRBV11-3	TRBJ2-2	-	TRBD1	TGTGCCAGCAGCCATAGCGCCCGTACAGGGGCCACCGGGGAGCTGTTTTTT	CASSHSARTGATGELFF
TRBV5-1	TRBJ1-1	few	TRBD1	TGCGCCAGCAGCTTGGCACAGGGGGATAATCTGCCGGCTTTCTTT	CASSLAQGDNLPAFF
TRBV5-6	TRBJ1-1	once	TRBD1	TGTGCCAGCAGCTTGTACGACAGGGGGCATCTGATAGCTTTCTTT	CASSLYDRGHLIAFF
TRBV6-5	TRBJ2-3	-	TRBD2	TGTGCCAGCAGTACACAGCGGGGGGACACAGATACGCAGTATTTT	CASSTQRGDTDTQYF
TRBV6-5	TRBJ2-7	once	TRBD2	TGTGCCAGCAGCCCCCCACTAGCGGGAGTTAACGAGCAGTACTTC	CASSPPLAGVNEQYF
TRBV11-1	TRBJ2-7	-	TRBD1	TGTGCCAGCAGCTTGGCCTCCGGGACAGGGGATTCCGGGCAGTACTTC	CASSLASGTGDSGQYF
TRBV29-1	TRBJ1-3	-	-	TGCAGCGCCCGAGGGTGGGCTACCGACTCTGGAAACACCATATATTTT	CSARGWATDSGNTIYF
TRBV6-5	TRBJ2-1	many	-	TGTGCCAGCACTTACAGCGCGGACAATGAGCAGTTCTTC	CASTYSADNEQFF
TRBV7-9	TRBJ1-4	few	TRBD1	TGTGCCAGCAGCTCGCCGGGACAGGGGCGGGAAAAACTGTTTTTT	CASSSPGQGREKLFF
TRBV3-1/TRBV3-2	TRBJ2-7	once	-	TGTGCCAGCAGCCAAGATAGGCGGGGTTCGAGCGAGCAGTACTTC	CASSQDRRGSSEQYF
TRBV3-1/TRBV3-2	TRBJ1-6	-	-	TGTGCCAGCAGCCAAGACGGAGGCTCCTCGTCACCCCTCCACTTT	CASSQDGGSSSPLHF
TRBV15	TRBJ1-6	-	-	TGTGCCACCAGCAAGGGGTACAGGGAGGGTTCACCCCTCCACTTT	CATSKGYREGSPLHF
TRBV27	TRBJ2-1	-	-	TGTGCCAGCAGTTCCTTACAGGGATCCTACAATGAGCAGTTCTTC	CASSSLQGSYNEQFF
TRBV30	TRBJ2-3	few	TRBD2	TGTGCCTGGAGCCGGGGGGGACTAGCGGGAGGGATAGATACGCAGTATTTT	CAWSRGGLAGGIDTQYF
TRBV5-5	TRBJ2-3	-	-	TGTGCCAGCAGCTTGGGGTCGGGGGGCACAGATACGCAGTATTTT	CASSLGSGGTDTQYF
TRBV6-6	TRBJ2-7	once	TRBD1	TGTGCCAGCAGTTACGACAGGGTGTCCTACGAGCAGTACTTC	CASSYDRVSYEQYF
TRBV5-5	TRBJ2-2	-	-	TGTGCCAGCGGGGCTCGGTCCTCGAACACCGGGGAGCTGTTTTTT	CASGARSSNTGELFF
TRBV19	TRBJ2-7	-	-	TGTGCCAGTAGTATAGGGACTTTCCTAGCCTACGAGCAGTACTTC	CASSIGTFLAYEQYF
TRBV9	TRBJ2-1	-	-	TGTGCCAGCAGCGTAAGACCGGGATCTAACAATGAGCAGTTCTTC	CASSVRPGSNNEQFF
TRBV5-1	TRBJ1-5	-	-	TGCGCCAGCAGCCCTGGGACTGACGCTTTCAATCAGCCCCAGCATTTT	CASSPGTDAFNQPQHF
TRBV5-4	TRBJ1-6	few	-	TGTGCCAGCAGCCTTGGACAAGGGACACCCCTCCACTTT	CASSLGQGTPLHF